This T cell receptor (beta chain) was identified during a study of blood T cell repertoires in COVID-19. Overall study: Samples of COVID-19 (acute and convalescent) were obtained from the United States, Italy and Spain. T cells, B-cell-depleted T cells, or PBMCs supplied cDNA or gDNA.

How the authors handled the data: Estimated nucleated cell counts came from reference gene primer amplification. Sequencing was performed with immunoSEQ multiplex PCR; in TCRdb, only in-frame clones are kept and a portion is missing. V and J calls and clone size follow that table, whereas D and trimming were derived from the DNA. The table has about 59,000 clones, around 84% seen once; the top ten hold approximately 7.2%. The CDR3 is made up of 14 amino acids. CDR1 and CDR2 (germline): MNHEY, SVGAGI. V lost 6 bases and J 2 bases, leaving 14 bases between the germline ends. Sample: peripheral blood. The clonotype was recovered from a man between 60 and 75 years old with acute or convalescent COVID-19. V gene TRBV6-5 combines with J gene TRBJ2-7, with D tentatively TRBD2 (6 bases). The DNA for the CDR3 is TGTGCCAGCAGGTCCGTAGCGGCTCCCTACGAGCAGTACTTC. Encoded protein: CASRSVAAPYEQYF.